The rows below give T cell receptor beta chains drawn from one sample of a study of blood T cell repertoires in COVID-19. Data came from immunoSEQ multiplex PCR; TCRdb stores just in-frame clones and leaves some out. This sample has 350,000 to 400,000 clones; nearly 90% occur once, and the top ten carry 5% to 8.5%. The sequenced material came from peripheral blood. All receptors come from a man younger than 35 with active or convalescent COVID-19. The conserved cysteine and the conserved F or W are not part of the CDR3 here. Fields, in order: V gene, D gene, CDR3 protein. The D gene is left open where the match is weak.

>TRBV18|-
ASSPPNQAGYT
>TRBV27|TRBD1
ASSAPGQEQNTEAF
>TRBV28|-
ASQRGQSRELF
>TRBV27|-
ASSLRAVNTEAF
>TRBV29-1|-
SVEWSGYEQY
>TRBV19|TRBD2
ASRPTSVNQETQY
>TRBV6-4|TRBD1
ASSDLVFDRGYEQY
>TRBV4-2|TRBD2
ASSQGLAGFGTQY
>TRBV28|-
ASATVLNEKLF
>TRBV9|-
ASSVAWGTAYEQY
>TRBV27|TRBD1
ASTLQGGNEKLF
>TRBV24-1|TRBD1
ATRGQGVRKQY
>TRBV20-1|TRBD1
SASREGAASGNTIY
>TRBV27|TRBD1
ASRLQGASEQY
>TRBV6-2/TRBV6-3|-
ASSRGRPQH
>TRBV2|TRBD1
ASVGDRGGEQY
>TRBV18|-
ASSPLTGGTEAF
>TRBV18|-
ASSPSGSSYNEQF
>TRBV7-9|-
APRVNNNSPLH
>TRBV11-2|TRBD1
ASSLGQGAVETQY
>TRBV2|-
ASLQDSYNEQF
>TRBV4-1|-
ASSQDHGSYEQY
>TRBV7-9|-
ASSRWALSGANVLT
>TRBV19|-
ATPDWLVNTGELF
>TRBV28|-
ASSSSGQNNYGYT
>TRBV4-2|TRBD1
ASSQAGTGGYEQY
>TRBV29-1|TRBD1
SAGTGWTTEAF
>TRBV9|-
ASSVVANIDTEAF
>TRBV19|TRBD1
ASTPIGGQTQPQH
>TRBV28|TRBD2
ASRSGGRSYNEQF
>TRBV14|-
ASSRLVDSGANVLT
>TRBV7-3|TRBD2
ASSLTLAGADTQY
>TRBV7-8|-
ASSPGAGSGYGYT
>TRBV18|TRBD1
ASSPRRDSYYGYT
>TRBV7-9|TRBD1
ASSPGQVSWNEQF
>TRBV9|TRBD2
ASSAPGTSGRTGELF
>TRBV25-1|-
ASSDGQSYNEQF
>TRBV7-2|TRBD1
ASSSQGESYGYT
>TRBV11-2|TRBD1
ASSLLTGGASDEQY
>TRBV9|TRBD1
ASSEHPGQGYGYT
>TRBV7-9|-
ASSLESVFYGYT
>TRBV28|TRBD2
ASTTGTRGNEQY
>TRBV21-1|-
ASTTTDRVVKTQY